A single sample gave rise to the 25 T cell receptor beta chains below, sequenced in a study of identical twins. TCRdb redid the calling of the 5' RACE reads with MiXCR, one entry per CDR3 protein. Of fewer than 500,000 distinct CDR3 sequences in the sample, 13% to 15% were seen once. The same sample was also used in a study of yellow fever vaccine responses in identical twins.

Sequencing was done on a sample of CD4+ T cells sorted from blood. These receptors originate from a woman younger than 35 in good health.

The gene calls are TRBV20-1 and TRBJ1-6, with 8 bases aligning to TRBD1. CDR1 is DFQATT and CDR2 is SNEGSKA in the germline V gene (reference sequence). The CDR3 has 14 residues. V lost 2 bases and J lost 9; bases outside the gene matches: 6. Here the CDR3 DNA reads TGCAGTGCTAGACCCGACAGGGGAATTTCACCCCTCCACTTT. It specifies CSARPDRGISPLHF.

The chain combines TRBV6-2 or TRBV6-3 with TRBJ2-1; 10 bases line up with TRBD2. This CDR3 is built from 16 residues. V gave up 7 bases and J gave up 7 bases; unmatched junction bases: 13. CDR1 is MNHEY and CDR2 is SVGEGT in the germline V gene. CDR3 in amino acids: CASTRSSGRDGNEQFF. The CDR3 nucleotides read TGTGCCAGCACCCGATCAAGCGGGAGGGATGGGAATGAGCAGTTCTTC.

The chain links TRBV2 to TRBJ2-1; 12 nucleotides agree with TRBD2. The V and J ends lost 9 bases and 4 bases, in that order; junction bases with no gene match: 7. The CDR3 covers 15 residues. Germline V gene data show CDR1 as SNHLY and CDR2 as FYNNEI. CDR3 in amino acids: CARRITSGGYNEQFF. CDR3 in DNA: TGTGCCAGGCGAATAACTAGCGGGGGGTACAATGAGCAGTTCTTC.

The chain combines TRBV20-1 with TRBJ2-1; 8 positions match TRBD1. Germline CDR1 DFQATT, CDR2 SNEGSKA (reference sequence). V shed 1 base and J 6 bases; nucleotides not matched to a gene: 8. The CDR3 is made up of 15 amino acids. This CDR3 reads CSARVSGQGGNEQFF. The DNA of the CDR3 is TGCAGTGCTAGAGTGTCTGGACAGGGTGGCAATGAGCAGTTCTTC.

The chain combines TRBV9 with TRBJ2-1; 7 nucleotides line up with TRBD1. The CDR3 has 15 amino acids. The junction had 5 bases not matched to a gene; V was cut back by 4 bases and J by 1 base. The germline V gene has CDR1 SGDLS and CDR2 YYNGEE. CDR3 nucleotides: TGTGCCAGCAGCACGGGACAGCTATCCTACAATGAGCAGTTCTTC. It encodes CASSTGQLSYNEQFF.

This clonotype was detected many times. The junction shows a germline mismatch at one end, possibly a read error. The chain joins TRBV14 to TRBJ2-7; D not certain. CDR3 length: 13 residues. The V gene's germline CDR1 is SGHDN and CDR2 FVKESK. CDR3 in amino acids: CASSQDLGYEQYF. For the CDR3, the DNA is TGCGCCAGCAGCCAAGATCTTGGCTACGAGCAGTACTTC.

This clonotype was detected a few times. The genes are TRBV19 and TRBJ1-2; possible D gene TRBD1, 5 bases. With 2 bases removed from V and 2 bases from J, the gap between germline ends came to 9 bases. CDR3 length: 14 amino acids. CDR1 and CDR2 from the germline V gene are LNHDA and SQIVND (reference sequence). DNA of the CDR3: TGTGCCAGTAGTATATCGGAGGGGAACTATGGCTACACCTTC. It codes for CASSISEGNYGYTF.

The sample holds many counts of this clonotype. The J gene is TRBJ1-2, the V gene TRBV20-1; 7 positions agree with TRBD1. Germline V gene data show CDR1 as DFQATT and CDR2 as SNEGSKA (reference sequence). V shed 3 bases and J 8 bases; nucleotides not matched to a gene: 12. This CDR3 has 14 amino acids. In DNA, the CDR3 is TGCAGTGCTAGTTTAGGGACAGCCCTTTTGGGCTACACCTTC. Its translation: CSASLGTALLGYTF.

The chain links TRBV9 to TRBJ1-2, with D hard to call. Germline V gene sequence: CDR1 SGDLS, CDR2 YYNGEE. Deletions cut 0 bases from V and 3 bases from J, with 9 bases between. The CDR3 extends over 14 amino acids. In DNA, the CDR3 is TGTGCCAGCAGCGTAGACCGGTCGGACTATGGCTACACCTTC. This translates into CASSVDRSDYGYTF.

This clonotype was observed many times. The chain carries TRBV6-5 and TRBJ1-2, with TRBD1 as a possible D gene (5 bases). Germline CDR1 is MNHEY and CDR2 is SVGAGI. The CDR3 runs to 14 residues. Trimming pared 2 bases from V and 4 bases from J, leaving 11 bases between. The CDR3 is CASSYGGPGYGYTF. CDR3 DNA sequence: TGTGCCAGCAGTTACGGGGGACCGGGCTATGGCTACACCTTC.

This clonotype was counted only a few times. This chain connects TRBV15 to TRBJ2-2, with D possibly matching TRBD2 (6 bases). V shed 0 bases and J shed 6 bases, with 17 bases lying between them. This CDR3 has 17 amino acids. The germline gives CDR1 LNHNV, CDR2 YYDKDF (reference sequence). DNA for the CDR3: TGTGCCACCAGCAGAGATCCTCCAGGGAGGTCCTCCGGGGAGCTGTTTTTT. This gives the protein CATSRDPPGRSSGELFF.

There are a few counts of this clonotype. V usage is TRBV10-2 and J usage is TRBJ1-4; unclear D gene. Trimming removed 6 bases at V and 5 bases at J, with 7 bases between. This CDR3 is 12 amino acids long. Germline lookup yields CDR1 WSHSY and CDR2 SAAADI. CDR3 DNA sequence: TGCGCCAGCAGGGATTTAAATGAAAAACTGTTTTTT. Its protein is CASRDLNEKLFF.

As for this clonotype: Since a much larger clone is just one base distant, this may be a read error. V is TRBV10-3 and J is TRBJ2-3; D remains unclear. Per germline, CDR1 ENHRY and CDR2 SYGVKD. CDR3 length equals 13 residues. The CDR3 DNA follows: TGTGCCATCAGTGAGTCGATAGCAGATACGCACTATTTT. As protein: CAISESIADTHYF.

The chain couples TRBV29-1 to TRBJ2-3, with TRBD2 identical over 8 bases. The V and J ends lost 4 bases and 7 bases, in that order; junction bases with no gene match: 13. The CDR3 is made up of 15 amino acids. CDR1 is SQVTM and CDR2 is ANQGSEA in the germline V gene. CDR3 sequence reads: CSVGFPTSAANTQYF. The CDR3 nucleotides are TGCAGCGTTGGATTTCCGACTAGCGCGGCTAATACGCAGTATTTT.

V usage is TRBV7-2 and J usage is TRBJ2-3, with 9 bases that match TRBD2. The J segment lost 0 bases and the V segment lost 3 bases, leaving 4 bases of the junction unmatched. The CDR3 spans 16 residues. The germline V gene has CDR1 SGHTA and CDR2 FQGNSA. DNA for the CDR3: TGTGCCAGCAGCTTGACTAGCGGAGTCAGCACAGATACGCAGTATTTT. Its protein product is CASSLTSGVSTDTQYF.

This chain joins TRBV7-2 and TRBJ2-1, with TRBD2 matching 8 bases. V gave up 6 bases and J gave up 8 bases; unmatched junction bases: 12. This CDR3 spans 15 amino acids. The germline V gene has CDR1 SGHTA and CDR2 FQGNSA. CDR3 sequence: CASRVLADPRDEQFF. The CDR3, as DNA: TGTGCCAGCAGGGTACTAGCGGACCCCCGGGATGAGCAGTTCTTC. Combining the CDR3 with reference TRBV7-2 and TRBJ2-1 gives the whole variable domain GAGVSQSPSNKVTEKGKDVELRCDPISGHTALYWYRQSLGQGLEFLIYFQGNSAPDKSGLPSDRFSAERTGGSVSTLTIQRTQQEDSAVYLCASRVLADPRDEQFFGPGTRLTVL.

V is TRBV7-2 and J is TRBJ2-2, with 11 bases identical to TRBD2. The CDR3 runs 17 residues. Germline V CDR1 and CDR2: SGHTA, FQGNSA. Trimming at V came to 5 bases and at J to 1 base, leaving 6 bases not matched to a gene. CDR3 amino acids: CASSRGLAAMNTGELFF. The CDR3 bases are TGTGCCAGCAGCCGGGGACTAGCGGCAATGAACACCGGGGAGCTGTTTTTT.

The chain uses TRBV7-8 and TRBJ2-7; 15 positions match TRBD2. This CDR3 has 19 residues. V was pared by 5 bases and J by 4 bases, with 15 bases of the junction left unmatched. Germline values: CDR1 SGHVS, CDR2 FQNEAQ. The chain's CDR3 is CASSNPPGLAGGLGYEQYF. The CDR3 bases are TGTGCCAGCAGCAACCCCCCGGGACTAGCGGGGGGCCTGGGATACGAGCAGTACTTC.

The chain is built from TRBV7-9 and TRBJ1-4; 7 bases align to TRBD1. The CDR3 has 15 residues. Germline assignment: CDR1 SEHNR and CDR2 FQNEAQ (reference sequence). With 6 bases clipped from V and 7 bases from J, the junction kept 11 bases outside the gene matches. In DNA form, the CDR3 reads TGTGCCAGCAGTTTCGGGACAGTCGGAACTGAAAAACTGTTTTTT. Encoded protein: CASSFGTVGTEKLFF.

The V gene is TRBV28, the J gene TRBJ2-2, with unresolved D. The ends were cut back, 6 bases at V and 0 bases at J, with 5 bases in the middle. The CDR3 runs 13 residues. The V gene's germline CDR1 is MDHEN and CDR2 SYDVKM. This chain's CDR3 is CASRWANTGELFF. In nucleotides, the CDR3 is TGTGCCAGCAGATGGGCGAACACCGGGGAGCTGTTTTTT.

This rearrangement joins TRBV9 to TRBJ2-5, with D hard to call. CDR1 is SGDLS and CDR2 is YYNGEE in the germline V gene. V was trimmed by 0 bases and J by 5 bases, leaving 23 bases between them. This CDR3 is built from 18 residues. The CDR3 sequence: CASSVAGPFIVLLETQYF. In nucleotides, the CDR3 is TGTGCCAGCAGCGTAGCCGGACCCTTCATCGTTCTTTTGGAGACCCAGTACTTC.

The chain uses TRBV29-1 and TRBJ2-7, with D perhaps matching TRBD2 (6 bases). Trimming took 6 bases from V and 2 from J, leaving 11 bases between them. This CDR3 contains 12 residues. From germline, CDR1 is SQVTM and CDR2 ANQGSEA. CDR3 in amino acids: CSVRRAPYEQYF. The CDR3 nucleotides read TGCAGCGTCCGGAGGGCCCCCTACGAGCAGTACTTC.

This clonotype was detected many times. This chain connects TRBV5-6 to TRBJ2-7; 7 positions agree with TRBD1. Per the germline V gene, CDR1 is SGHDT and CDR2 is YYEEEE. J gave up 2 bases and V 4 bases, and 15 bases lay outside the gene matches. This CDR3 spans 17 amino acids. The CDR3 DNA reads TGTGCCAGCAGCCCAACCCGGGCAGGGGGTTCCCCCTACGAGCAGTACTTC. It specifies CASSPTRAGGSPYEQYF.

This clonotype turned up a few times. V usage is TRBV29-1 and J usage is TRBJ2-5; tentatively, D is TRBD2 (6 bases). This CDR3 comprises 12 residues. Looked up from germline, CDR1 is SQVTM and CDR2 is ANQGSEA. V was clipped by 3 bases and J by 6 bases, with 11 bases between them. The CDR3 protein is CSVDMEGKTQYF. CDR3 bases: TGCAGCGTTGATATGGAGGGCAAGACCCAGTACTTC.

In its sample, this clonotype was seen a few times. The CDR3 DNA reads as TGCAGTGCTAGAAAGACAGGGAGCTCCTACAATGAGCAGTTCTTC. Amino acid sequence: CSARKTGSSYNEQFF. The gene calls are TRBV20-1 and TRBJ2-1, with 7 nucleotides matching TRBD1. Germline trimming cut 2 bases from V and 0 bases from J; bases unmatched to any gene: 4. CDR3 length equals 15 residues. CDR1 is DFQATT, CDR2 SNEGSKA, per germline (reference sequence).